The present entry profiles one TCR beta chain with its context. The CDR3 loop spans 20 amino acids. Trimming cost V 0 bases and J 0 bases, with 19 bases left between them. CDR1 is SGHRS, CDR2 YFSETQ, per germline. This sample is part of a study of T-cell reconstitution after alpha-beta-depleted transplantation in children. Unique molecular identifiers tagged the TCRbeta library. TCRdb reprocessed the PCR reads via MiXCR and lists one record per CDR3 protein. The table includes 250,000 to 300,000 distinct CDR3 sequences, 9.9% detected once. The gene calls are TRBV5-1 and TRBJ2-6, with D possibly being TRBD1 (6 bases). This TCR derives from a human donor who donated a stem cell graft to a child with SCID. The sample was PBMCs from the stem cell graft donor, taken from the stem cell graft. The CDR3 DNA reads as TGCGCCAGCAGCTTGGCCCGTAATAAGACAGGACCCTCTGGGGCCAACGTCCTGACTTTC. It yields the protein CASSLARNKTGPSGANVLTF.